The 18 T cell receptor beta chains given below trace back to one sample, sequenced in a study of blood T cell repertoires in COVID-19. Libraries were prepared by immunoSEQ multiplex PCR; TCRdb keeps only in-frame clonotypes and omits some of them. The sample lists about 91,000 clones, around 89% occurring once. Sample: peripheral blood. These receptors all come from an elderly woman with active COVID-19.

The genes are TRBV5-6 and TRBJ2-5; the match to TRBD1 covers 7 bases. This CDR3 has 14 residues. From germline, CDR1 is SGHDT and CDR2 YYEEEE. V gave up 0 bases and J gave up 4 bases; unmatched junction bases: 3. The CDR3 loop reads CASSLGTGGETQYF. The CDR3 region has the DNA TGTGCCAGCAGCTTGGGGACAGGCGGAGAGACCCAGTACTTC.

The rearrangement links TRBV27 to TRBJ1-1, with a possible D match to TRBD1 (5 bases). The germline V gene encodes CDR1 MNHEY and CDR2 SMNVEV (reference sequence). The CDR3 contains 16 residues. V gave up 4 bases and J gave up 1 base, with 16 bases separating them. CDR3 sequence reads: CASSSPRRRGNTEAFF. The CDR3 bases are TGTGCCAGCAGTTCTCCGAGGAGGAGGGGGAACACTGAAGCTTTCTTT.

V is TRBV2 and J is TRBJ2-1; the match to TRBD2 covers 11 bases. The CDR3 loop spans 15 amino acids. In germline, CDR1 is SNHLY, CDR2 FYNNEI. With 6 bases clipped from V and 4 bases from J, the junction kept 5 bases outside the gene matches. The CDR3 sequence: CASRPTSGIYNEQFF. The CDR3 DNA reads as TGTGCCAGCAGGCCGACTAGCGGGATTTACAATGAGCAGTTCTTC.

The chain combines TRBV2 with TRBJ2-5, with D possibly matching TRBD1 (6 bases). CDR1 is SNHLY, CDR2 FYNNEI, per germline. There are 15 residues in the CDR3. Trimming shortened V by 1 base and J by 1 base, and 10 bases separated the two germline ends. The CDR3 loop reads CASSEDRDTQETQYF. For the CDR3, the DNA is TGTGCCAGCAGTGAAGACCGGGACACCCAAGAGACCCAGTACTTC.

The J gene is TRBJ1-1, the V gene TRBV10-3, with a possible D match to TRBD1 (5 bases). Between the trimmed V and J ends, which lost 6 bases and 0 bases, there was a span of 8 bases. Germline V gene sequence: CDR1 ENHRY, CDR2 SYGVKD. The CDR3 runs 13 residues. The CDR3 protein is CAIRTDMNTEAFF. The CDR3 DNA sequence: TGTGCCATCAGGACAGATATGAACACTGAAGCTTTCTTT.

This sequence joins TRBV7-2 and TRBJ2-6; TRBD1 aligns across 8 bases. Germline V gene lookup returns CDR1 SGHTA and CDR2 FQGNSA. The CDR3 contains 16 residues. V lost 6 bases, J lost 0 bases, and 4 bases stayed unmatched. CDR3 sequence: CASRWTGNSGANVLTF. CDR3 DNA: TGTGCCAGCAGATGGACAGGGAACTCTGGGGCCAACGTCCTGACTTTC.

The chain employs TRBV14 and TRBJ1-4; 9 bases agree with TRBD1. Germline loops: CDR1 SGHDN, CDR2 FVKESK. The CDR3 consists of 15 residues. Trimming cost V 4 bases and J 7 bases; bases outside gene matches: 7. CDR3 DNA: TGTGCCAGCAGCCTTGCCGGGACAGGGTCTGAAAAACTGTTTTTT. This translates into CASSLAGTGSEKLFF.

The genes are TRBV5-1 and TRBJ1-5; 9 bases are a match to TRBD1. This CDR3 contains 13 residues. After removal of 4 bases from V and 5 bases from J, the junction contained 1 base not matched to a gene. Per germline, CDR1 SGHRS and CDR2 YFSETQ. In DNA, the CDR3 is TGCGCCAGCAGCAGGACAGGGGATCAGCCCCAGCATTTT. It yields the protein CASSRTGDQPQHF.

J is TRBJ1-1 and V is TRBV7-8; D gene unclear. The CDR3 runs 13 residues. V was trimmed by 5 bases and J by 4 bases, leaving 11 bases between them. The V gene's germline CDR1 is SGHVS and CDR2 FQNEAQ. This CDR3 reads CASSIEGSTEAFF. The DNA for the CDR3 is TGTGCCAGCAGCATTGAGGGATCCACTGAAGCTTTCTTT. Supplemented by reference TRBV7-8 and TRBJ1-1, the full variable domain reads GAGVSQSPRYKVAKRGQDVALRCDPISGHVSLFWYQQALGQGPEFLTYFQNEAQLDKSGLPSDRFFAERPEGSVSTLKIQRTQQEDSAVYLCASSIEGSTEAFFGQGTRLTVV.

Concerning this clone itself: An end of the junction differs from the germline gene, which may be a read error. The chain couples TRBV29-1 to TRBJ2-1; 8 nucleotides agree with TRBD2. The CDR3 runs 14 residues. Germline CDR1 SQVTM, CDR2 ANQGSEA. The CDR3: CSVEKAGAYNGQFF. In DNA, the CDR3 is TGCAGCGTTGAAAAAGCGGGGGCTTACAATGGGCAGTTCTTC.

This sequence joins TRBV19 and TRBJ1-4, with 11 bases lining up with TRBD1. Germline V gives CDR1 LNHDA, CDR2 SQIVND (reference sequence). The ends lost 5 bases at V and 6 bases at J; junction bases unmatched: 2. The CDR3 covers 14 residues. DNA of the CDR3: TGTGCCAGTAGTCGGACAGGGGGCCATGAAAAACTGTTTTTT. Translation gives CASSRTGGHEKLFF.

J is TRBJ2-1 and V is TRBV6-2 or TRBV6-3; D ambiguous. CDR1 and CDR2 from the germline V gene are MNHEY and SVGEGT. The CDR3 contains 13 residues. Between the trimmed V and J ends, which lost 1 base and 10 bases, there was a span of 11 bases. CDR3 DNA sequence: TGTGCCAGCAGTTACTGGGCCTCCAAGGAGCAGTTCTTC. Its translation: CASSYWASKEQFF.

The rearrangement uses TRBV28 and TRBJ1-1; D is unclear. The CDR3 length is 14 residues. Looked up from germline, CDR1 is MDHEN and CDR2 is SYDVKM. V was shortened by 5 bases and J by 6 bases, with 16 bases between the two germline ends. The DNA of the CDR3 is TGTGCCAGCAGTCCACGGAGTTTTTTCGCTGAAGCTTTCTTT. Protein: CASSPRSFFAEAFF. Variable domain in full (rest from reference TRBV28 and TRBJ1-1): DVKVTQSSRYLVKRTGEKVFLECVQDMDHENMFWYRQDPGLGLRLIYFSYDVKMKEKGDIPEGYSVSREKKERFSLILESASTNQTSMYLCASSPRSFFAEAFFGQGTRLTVV.

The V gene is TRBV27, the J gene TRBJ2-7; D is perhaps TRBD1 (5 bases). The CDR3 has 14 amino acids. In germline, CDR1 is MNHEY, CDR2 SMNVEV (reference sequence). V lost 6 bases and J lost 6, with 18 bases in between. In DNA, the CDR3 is TGTGCCAGCAGACCACCTCAGGGTTTTCTCGAGCAGTACTTC. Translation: CASRPPQGFLEQYF.

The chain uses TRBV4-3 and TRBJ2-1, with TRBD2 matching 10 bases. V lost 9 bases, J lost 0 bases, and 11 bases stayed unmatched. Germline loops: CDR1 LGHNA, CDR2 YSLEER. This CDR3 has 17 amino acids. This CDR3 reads CARKGTSVQLSYNEQFF. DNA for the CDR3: TGCGCCAGAAAGGGGACTAGCGTTCAACTCTCCTACAATGAGCAGTTCTTC.

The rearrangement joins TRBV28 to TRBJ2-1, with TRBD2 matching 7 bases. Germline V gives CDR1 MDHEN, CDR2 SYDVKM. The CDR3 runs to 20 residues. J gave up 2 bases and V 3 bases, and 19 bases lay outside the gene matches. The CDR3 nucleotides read TGTGCCAGCAGTTTGAGTAGTACGGCGGGAGTTAGTGGCACCTACAATGAGCAGTTCTTC. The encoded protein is CASSLSSTAGVSGTYNEQFF.

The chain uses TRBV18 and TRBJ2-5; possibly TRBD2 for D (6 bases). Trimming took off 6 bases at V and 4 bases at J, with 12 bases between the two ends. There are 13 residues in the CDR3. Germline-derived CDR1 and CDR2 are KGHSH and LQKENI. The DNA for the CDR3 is TGTGCCAGCTCGCCTACTAGCAGAGAGACCCAGTACTTC. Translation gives CASSPTSRETQYF.

CDR3 DNA sequence: TGTGCCTGGAGATTTATAGGACAGCCGAACACTGAAGCTTTCTTT. Protein product: CAWRFIGQPNTEAFF. The V and J genes are TRBV30 and TRBJ1-1; the D gene is possibly TRBD1 (6 bases). Trimming removed 3 bases from V and 1 base from J, with 15 bases in between. Looked up from germline, CDR1 is GTSNPN and CDR2 is SVGIG (reference sequence). The CDR3 runs 15 residues. Using reference TRBV30 and TRBJ1-1 for the parts outside the CDR3, the full variable domain is SQTIHQWPATLVQPVGSPLSLECTVEGTSNPNLYWYRQAAGRGLQLLFYSVGIGQISSEVPQNLSASRPQDRQFILSSKKLLLSDSGFYLCAWRFIGQPNTEAFFGQGTRLTVV.